Presented here are 32 T cell receptor beta chains from one specimen sequenced in a study of siplizumab effects on memory and regulatory T cells. The data were produced by immunoSEQ multiplex PCR, yet TCRdb's version contains in-frame clones alone and is incomplete. Altogether about 80,000 clones are present, roughly 94% being singletons, with the ten largest covering roughly 18%. Sequencing was done on a sample of CD8+ T cells sorted from blood. The receptors originated from a human donor in good health.

The chain is built from TRBV29-1 and TRBJ1-2; perhaps TRBD1 as D (5 bases). Germline V gives CDR1 SQVTM, CDR2 ANQGSEA. V was trimmed by 3 bases and J by 4 bases, leaving 12 bases between them. CDR3 length: 13 amino acids. In DNA, the CDR3 is TGCAGCGTTGAGGGGGAGGGACCCTATGGCTACACCTTC. Amino acids: CSVEGEGPYGYTF.

The V call is TRBV4-2, the J call TRBJ2-1; 12 bases line up with TRBD2. Per the germline V gene, CDR1 is LGHNA and CDR2 is YNFKEQ. V gave up 0 bases and J gave up 5 bases; unmatched junction bases: 5. The CDR3 totals 17 residues. Written as DNA, the CDR3 is TGTGCCAGCAGCCAAGATTACAGACTAGCGGGAGACAATGAGCAGTTCTTC. Its protein is CASSQDYRLAGDNEQFF.

The rearrangement joins TRBV19 to TRBJ2-7; TRBD1 agrees at 8 bases. The length of the CDR3 is 15 residues. Germline assignment: CDR1 LNHDA and CDR2 SQIVND (reference sequence). The V gene end was trimmed by 0 bases and the J gene end by 4 bases; junction bases not matched to a gene: 5. Here the CDR3 reads CASSIESRGPYEQYF. The CDR3 DNA reads as TGTGCCAGTAGTATAGAGAGCAGGGGGCCTTACGAGCAGTACTTC.

The chain couples TRBV25-1 to TRBJ1-1, with D tentatively TRBD1 (5 bases). Trimming left V 1 base short and J 3 bases short, with 6 bases between. The CDR3 is 13 residues long. Germline values: CDR1 MGHDK, CDR2 SYGVNS. CDR3 bases: TGTGCCAGCAGTGAATCAGGGTACACTGAAGCTTTCTTT. It codes for CASSESGYTEAFF.

The rearrangement links TRBV4-1 to TRBJ2-7; D not certain. The CDR3 is made up of 13 amino acids. The V end lost 0 bases, the J end lost 4 bases, and 7 bases lay between the germline ends. The germline CDR1 and CDR2 sequences are MGHRA and YSYEKL. This chain's CDR3 is CASSQDGVYEQYF. The DNA of the CDR3 is TGCGCCAGCAGCCAAGATGGAGTTTACGAGCAGTACTTC.

This clone was observed a single time. The rearrangement uses TRBV25-1 and TRBJ1-5; the D gene is possibly TRBD1 (5 bases). The CDR3 totals 14 residues. Trimming pared 3 bases from V and 4 bases from J, leaving 10 bases between. CDR1 is MGHDK, CDR2 SYGVNS, per germline. CDR3 coding DNA: TGTGCCAGCAGTGAGGGGGAGGGGAATCAGCCCCAGCATTTT. Translated, it gives CASSEGEGNQPQHF.

This clone was seen a handful of times. The V and J genes are TRBV10-1 and TRBJ2-7; D is ambiguous. This CDR3 region has 14 residues. V shed 0 bases and J shed 0 bases, with 6 bases lying between them. Germline CDR1 is WNHNN and CDR2 is SYGVQD (reference sequence). The CDR3 loop reads CASSESPLSYEQYF. The CDR3 DNA sequence: TGCGCCAGCAGTGAGTCCCCCCTCTCCTACGAGCAGTACTTC.

V and J are TRBV25-1 and TRBJ1-6, with D possibly TRBD1 on 5 matching bases. Germline V gene lookup returns CDR1 MGHDK and CDR2 SYGVNS. Trimming removed 1 base at V and 15 bases at J, with 13 bases between. The CDR3 loop spans 13 amino acids. Here the CDR3 reads CASSEWGGGGLHF. In DNA form, the CDR3 reads TGTGCCAGCAGTGAATGGGGGGGAGGAGGCCTCCACTTT.

The chain links TRBV9 to TRBJ2-1; D uncertain. The CDR3 covers 15 residues. Trimming cost V 3 bases and J 1 base, with 11 bases left between them. CDR1 and CDR2 (germline): SGDLS, YYNGEE. The DNA of the CDR3 is TGTGCCAGCAGCGAAGCAGGTTGGTCCTACAATGAGCAGTTCTTC. Encoded protein: CASSEAGWSYNEQFF.

V gene TRBV9 combines with J gene TRBJ2-3; 7 bases map to TRBD2. The CDR3 is made up of 16 amino acids. V lost 5 bases and J lost 2; bases outside the gene matches: 11. Germline-derived CDR1 and CDR2 are SGDLS and YYNGEE. The CDR3 DNA is TGTGCCAGCAGACGATTGACTAGCCCCTACACAGATACGCAGTATTTT. Its translation: CASRRLTSPYTDTQYF. The full variable domain, with the rest looked up from reference TRBV9 and TRBJ2-3, is DSGVTQTPKHLITATGQRVTLRCSPRSGDLSVYWYQQSLDQGLQFLIQYYNGEERAKGNILERFSAQQFPDLHSELNLSSLELGDSALYFCASRRLTSPYTDTQYFGPGTRLTVL.

The chain combines TRBV4-1 with TRBJ2-2; D is possibly TRBD2 (6 bases). The CDR3 runs to 15 residues. Germline V gene lookup returns CDR1 MGHRA and CDR2 YSYEKL. Trimming took 3 bases from V and 4 from J, leaving 12 bases between them. CDR3 sequence reads: CASSQYGTATGELFF. The CDR3 region has the DNA TGCGCCAGCAGCCAGTATGGGACTGCCACCGGGGAGCTGTTTTTT.

The chain couples TRBV19 to TRBJ1-5, with TRBD1 as a possible D gene (6 bases). CDR1 is LNHDA, CDR2 SQIVND, per germline (reference sequence). V was cut by 8 bases and J by 0 bases, with 14 bases left in between. The CDR3 spans 15 residues. The CDR3 bases are TGTGCCAGTTGTGAAGCAGGGGCTAGCAATCAGCCCCAGCATTTT. Residues: CASCEAGASNQPQHF.

CDR3 in DNA: TGTGCCAGCAGTTACCTTAGGACAGGCGCCGAAGCTTTCTTT. It translates to CASSYLRTGAEAFF. This chain connects TRBV6-5 to TRBJ1-1; 7 bases line up with TRBD1. This CDR3 is 14 amino acids long. The V gene end was trimmed by 2 bases and the J gene end by 8 bases; junction bases not matched to a gene: 8. Per germline, CDR1 MNHEY and CDR2 SVGAGI.

This sequence joins TRBV19 and TRBJ1-1; 10 nucleotides agree with TRBD1. Germline trimming cut 7 bases from V and 2 bases from J; bases unmatched to any gene: 10. Germline assignment: CDR1 LNHDA and CDR2 SQIVND (reference sequence). This CDR3 contains 16 residues. In nucleotides, the CDR3 is TGTGCCAGTAAAAACCGGGACAGGGGATTTAACACTGAAGCTTTCTTT. This codes for CASKNRDRGFNTEAFF.

This clone was counted only a few times. CDR3 region: CASSPPGADTQYF. In nucleotides, the CDR3 is TGTGCCAGCAGCCCACCGGGGGCAGATACGCAGTATTTT. The genes are TRBV7-3 and TRBJ2-3; TRBD2 might be the D (6 bases). The germline V and J ends were trimmed by 5 bases and 4 bases, with 10 bases remaining between them. The CDR3 consists of 13 residues. Looked up from germline, CDR1 is SGHTA and CDR2 is FQGTGA.

The J gene is TRBJ1-2, the V gene TRBV10-3, with D uncertain. V lost 0 bases, J lost 6 bases, and 14 bases lay in between. Germline V lookup: CDR1 ENHRY, CDR2 SYGVKD. CDR3 length: 15 amino acids. In DNA form, the CDR3 reads TGTGCCATCAGTGAGTCGAGGGAGCCTGCTAATGGCTACACCTTC. It yields the protein CAISESREPANGYTF.

V and J are TRBV6-5 and TRBJ2-7; 11 bases align to TRBD1. The CDR3 length is 15 residues. The J segment lost 2 bases and the V segment lost 6 bases, leaving 6 bases of the junction unmatched. Germline V gene sequence: CDR1 MNHEY, CDR2 SVGAGI. The CDR3 reads CASSKGGQGAYEQYF. The CDR3 DNA follows: TGTGCCAGCAGCAAGGGGGGACAGGGGGCCTACGAGCAGTACTTC.

V and J are TRBV28 and TRBJ2-1; 11 nucleotides line up with TRBD2. The CDR3 is 15 residues long. The germline gives CDR1 MDHEN, CDR2 SYDVKM. V dropped 6 bases and J dropped 6; count of bases not matched to a gene: 7. CDR3 residues: CASSPTSGRGNEQFF. The DNA of the CDR3 is TGTGCCAGCAGCCCCACTAGCGGGAGAGGCAATGAGCAGTTCTTC.

The chain couples TRBV6-1 to TRBJ2-7; maybe TRBD2 (6 bases). Germline CDR1 reads MNHNS; CDR2 reads SASEGT. The CDR3 is 13 residues long. Trimming left V 7 bases short and J 2 bases short, with 12 bases between. DNA for the CDR3: TGTGCCAGCATTGCGGGGTTAACCTACGAGCAGTACTTC. Protein sequence: CASIAGLTYEQYF.

This chain joins TRBV6-6 and TRBJ1-1, with a weak D call TRBD1 (5 bases). V gave up 6 bases and J gave up 4 bases, with 15 bases separating them. This CDR3 region has 14 residues. CDR1 is MNHNY and CDR2 is SVGAGI in the germline V gene (reference sequence). CDR3 in amino acids: CASRPRGSGTEAFF. In DNA, the CDR3 is TGTGCCAGCAGGCCCCGGGGGTCCGGCACTGAAGCTTTCTTT.

The genes are TRBV7-3 and TRBJ2-2; D is perhaps TRBD1 or TRBD2 (5 bases each). V was pared by 5 bases and J by 4 bases, with 14 bases between. This CDR3 has 15 residues. CDR1 SGHTA and CDR2 FQGTGA come from the germline V gene. This chain's CDR3 is CASSLDRDPTGELFF. CDR3 nucleotides: TGTGCCAGCAGCCTAGACCGGGACCCCACCGGGGAGCTGTTTTTT.

The chain recombines TRBV4-2 with TRBJ2-3, with 7 bases fitting TRBD2. Germline V lookup: CDR1 LGHNA, CDR2 YNFKEQ. The J segment lost 1 base and the V segment lost 3 bases, leaving 13 bases of the junction unmatched. The CDR3 is 18 amino acids. CDR3 sequence (DNA): TGTGCCAGCAGCCAGGACTTGATGCTAGCGGAGGGCACAGATACGCAGTATTTT. It translates to CASSQDLMLAEGTDTQYF.

The chain is built from TRBV15 and TRBJ2-1, with 12 nucleotides matching TRBD2. There are 15 residues in the CDR3. The germline CDR1 and CDR2 sequences are LNHNV and YYDKDF (reference sequence). V trimming: 8 bases; J trimming: 8 bases; junction bases outside the gene matches: 10. CDR3 in DNA: TGTGCCACCGTTGGGTGGACTAGCGGGGCCGATGAGCAGTTCTTC. Its translation is CATVGWTSGADEQFF.

V gene TRBV4-1 combines with J gene TRBJ2-5, with TRBD1 matching over 7 bases. The trim removed 2 bases at V and 4 bases at J, leaving 4 bases unmatched. The CDR3 totals 14 residues. Per the germline V gene, CDR1 is MGHRA and CDR2 is YSYEKL. In nucleotides, the CDR3 is TGCGCCAGCAGCCAAAGACAGGGTCCAGAGACCCAGTACTTC. This codes for CASSQRQGPETQYF.

This clone occurred once. J is TRBJ2-1 and V is TRBV28; weak D call: TRBD1 (5 bases). Germline CDR1 and CDR2: MDHEN and SYDVKM. Deletions cut 5 bases from V and 9 bases from J, with 14 bases between. The CDR3 extends over 13 amino acids. The CDR3 here is CASSPQGPPEQFF. Written as DNA, the CDR3 is TGTGCCAGCAGTCCCCAGGGTCCCCCTGAGCAGTTCTTC.

The chain employs TRBV15 and TRBJ1-2; the match to TRBD1 covers 9 bases. CDR1 and CDR2 (germline): LNHNV, YYDKDF (reference sequence). The CDR3 is 14 residues long. Unmatched junction bases numbered 5, after V lost 4 bases and J lost 5 bases. The CDR3 DNA reads as TGTGCCACCAGCAAGGACAGGGGACCGTATGGCTACACCTTC. The encoded protein is CATSKDRGPYGYTF. Supplemented by reference TRBV15 and TRBJ1-2, the full variable domain reads DAMVIQNPRYQVTQFGKPVTLSCSQTLNHNVMYWYQQKSSQAPKLLFHYYDKDFNNEADTPDNFQSRRPNTSFCFLDIRSPGLGDTAMYLCATSKDRGPYGYTFGSGTRLTVV.

The chain uses TRBV19 and TRBJ2-7, with a weak D call TRBD2 (5 bases). This CDR3 region has 14 residues. Trimming shortened V by 5 bases and J by 3 bases, and 14 bases separated the two germline ends. Germline V gene lookup returns CDR1 LNHDA and CDR2 SQIVND (reference sequence). This CDR3 is CASSPGLAYYEQYF. The DNA of the CDR3 is TGTGCCAGTAGTCCCGGACTTGCCTACTACGAGCAGTACTTC.

This chain uses TRBV4-1 with TRBJ1-1; the D is unclear. The CDR3 extends over 14 amino acids. CDR1 is MGHRA, CDR2 YSYEKL, per germline. V was shortened by 1 base and J by 1 base, with 7 bases between the two germline ends. The CDR3 protein is CASSQALANTEAFF. The CDR3 DNA reads TGCGCCAGCAGCCAAGCGTTGGCGAACACTGAAGCTTTCTTT.

V usage is TRBV2 and J usage is TRBJ2-1, with TRBD2 matching over 13 bases. V lost 0 bases and J lost 4; bases outside the gene matches: 6. This CDR3 contains 18 residues. CDR1 is SNHLY, CDR2 FYNNEI, per germline. Written as DNA, the CDR3 is TGTGCCAGCAGTGAAGCGACTAGCGGGAGGCGGGCTTACAATGAGCAGTTCTTC. Translation gives CASSEATSGRRAYNEQFF.

A remark on this clone: One end of the junction is discordant with germline, which a read error may explain. The chain links TRBV25-1 to TRBJ1-3; D unresolved. Germline V lookup: CDR1 MGHDK, CDR2 SYGVNS. The CDR3 totals 15 residues. DNA of the CDR3: TGTGCCGGCAGTGAATATTACAGCTCTGGAAACACCATATATTTT. Amino acid sequence: CAGSEYYSSGNTIYF.

The chain links TRBV18 to TRBJ2-7, with 8 nucleotides matching TRBD2. This CDR3 is 14 amino acids long. Unmatched junction bases numbered 5, after V lost 0 bases and J lost 7 bases. Germline V lookup: CDR1 KGHSH, CDR2 LQKENI. CDR3 sequence reads: CASSPPRGVGEQYF. DNA for the CDR3: TGTGCCAGCTCACCACCGCGGGGGGTTGGGGAGCAGTACTTC.

V gene TRBV9 combines with J gene TRBJ2-3; no reliable D call. V was trimmed by 0 bases and J by 2 bases, leaving 10 bases between them. The CDR3 covers 15 residues. Per the germline V gene, CDR1 is SGDLS and CDR2 is YYNGEE. In DNA, the CDR3 is TGTGCCAGCAGCGTAGGAAGGCGTCCCACAGATACGCAGTATTTT. Protein product: CASSVGRRPTDTQYF.